The following is a T cell receptor beta chain sequence with its context. Germline V lookup: CDR1 MDHEN, CDR2 SYDVKM. This CDR3 has 15 amino acids. The V gene end was trimmed by 1 base and the J gene end by 8 bases; junction bases not matched to a gene: 6. This sample stems from a study of STAT5B mutations in CD4+ large granular lymphocyte leukemia. TCRdb's table, derived via immunoSEQ multiplex PCR, lists solely in-frame clones and lacks some. Of tens of thousands of clones in the sample, roughly 80% were seen once. Sequencing was done on a sample of CD4+ T cells from blood buffy coats. The chain couples TRBV28 to TRBJ2-3, with TRBD1 matching over 10 bases. This clonotype was obtained from a human donor in good health. The CDR3 sequence: CASSLLGQGWGTQYF. DNA for the CDR3: TGTGCCAGCAGTTTATTGGGACAGGGGTGGGGTACGCAGTATTTT. Full variable domain (rest looked up from reference TRBV28 and TRBJ2-3): DVKVTQSSRYLVKRTGEKVFLECVQDMDHENMFWYRQDPGLGLRLIYFSYDVKMKEKGDIPEGYSVSREKKERFSLILESASTNQTSMYLCASSLLGQGWGTQYFGPGTRLTVL.